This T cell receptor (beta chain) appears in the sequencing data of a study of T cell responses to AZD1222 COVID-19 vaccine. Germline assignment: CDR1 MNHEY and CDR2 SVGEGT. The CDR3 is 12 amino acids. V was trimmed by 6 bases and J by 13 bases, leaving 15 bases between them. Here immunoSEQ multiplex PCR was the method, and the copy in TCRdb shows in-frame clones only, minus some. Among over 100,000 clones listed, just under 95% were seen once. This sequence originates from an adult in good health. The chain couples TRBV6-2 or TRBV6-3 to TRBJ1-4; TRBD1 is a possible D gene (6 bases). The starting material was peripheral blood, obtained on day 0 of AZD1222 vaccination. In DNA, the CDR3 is TGTGCCAGCAGCCGTGGACAGACCCTACTGTTTTTT. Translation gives CASSRGQTLLFF.